These 23 T cell receptor beta chains came from one sample sequenced in a study of vaccination and CD4 T cells after COVID-19 (dated by TCRdb to about 2022). The library was prepared using PCR. The data were produced on an Illumina iSeq 100. At the Johns Hopkins FTIC core, DNA from the cultured CD4+ T cells underwent TCR sequencing with the Oncomine TCR Beta short-read assay. Starting from the raw public reads, TCRdb applied fastp trimming at Q25, assembled clones with MiXCR and retained in-frame beta chains. Each CDR3 protein gets just one entry, which takes the most common genes and DNA from the rows behind it. This sample gives around 5,700 distinct CDR3 sequences in total; roughly 78% of them show up just once. Together, the top ten hold around a quarter of the sample. These receptors lack a known antigen. The treatment or condition label, as the study defines it: roughly 11-day PBMC culture with coronavirus spike peptide pools or control peptides (ViraFEST assay).

Material for sequencing was CD4+ T cells from blood, cultured in vitro. The receptors derive from a human donor who had recovered from COVID-19.

DNA for the CDR3: TGTGCCAGCAGCTTAGACTCCAGGGGAGAGACCCAGTACTTC. Protein sequence: CASSLDSRGETQYF. The chain links TRBV7-2 to TRBJ2-5; maybe TRBD1 (6 bases). The CDR3 length is 14 residues. V was cut by 1 base and J by 4 bases, with 10 bases left in between. The germline V gene has CDR1 SGHTA and CDR2 FQGNSA.

V gene TRBV7-2 combines with J gene TRBJ1-2; 9 bases align to TRBD1. Germline V lookup: CDR1 SGHTA, CDR2 FQGNSA. This CDR3 region has 14 residues. Germline trimming cut 7 bases from V and 2 bases from J; bases unmatched to any gene: 5. CDR3 DNA: TGTGCCAGCACCCCCGGACAGGGGAACTATGGCTACACCTTC. It specifies CASTPGQGNYGYTF.

The chain joins TRBV19 to TRBJ2-5; D ambiguous. Germline values: CDR1 LNHDA, CDR2 SQIVND (reference sequence). This CDR3 comprises 14 residues. V was clipped by 5 bases and J by 0 bases, with 10 bases between them. The CDR3 DNA reads TGTGCCAGTAGTGAGAGCCGGTACCAAGAGACCCAGTACTTC. Residues: CASSESRYQETQYF.

The chain recombines TRBV7-2 with TRBJ1-1, with a possible D match to TRBD1 (6 bases). The CDR3 is 14 amino acids. The germline V gene has CDR1 SGHTA and CDR2 FQGNSA. V was cut by 5 bases and J by 3 bases, with 13 bases left in between. CDR3 in DNA: TGTGCCAGCAGCCCCCTAGGGGGTGACACTGAAGCTTTCTTT. As protein: CASSPLGGDTEAFF. Looking up the rest from reference TRBV7-2 and TRBJ1-1 gives the full variable domain: GAGVSQSPSNKVTEKGKDVELRCDPISGHTALYWYRQSLGQGLEFLIYFQGNSAPDKSGLPSDRFSAERTGGSVSTLTIQRTQQEDSAVYLCASSPLGGDTEAFFGQGTRLTVV.

This clonotype appeared once. CDR3 sequence (DNA): TGCAGTGCCGTTGGGACAGGGCGGAATGAGCAGTTCTTC. Protein product: CSAVGTGRNEQFF. The chain uses TRBV20-1 and TRBJ2-1; 9 nucleotides match TRBD1. This CDR3 contains 13 residues. Germline V lookup: CDR1 DFQATT, CDR2 SNEGSKA (reference sequence). The V gene end was trimmed by 6 bases and the J gene end by 7 bases; junction bases not matched to a gene: 7.

This chain uses TRBV9 with TRBJ2-1; 9 bases align to TRBD1. Trimming removed 5 bases from V and 3 bases from J; junction bases left unmatched: 6. Germline values: CDR1 SGDLS, CDR2 YYNGEE. The CDR3 sequence is 15 residues long. The CDR3 protein is CASRATGGIYNEQFF. The CDR3 DNA follows: TGTGCCAGCAGGGCGACAGGGGGGATCTACAATGAGCAGTTCTTC. The variable domain in full, with the rest retrieved from reference TRBV9 and TRBJ2-1, is DSGVTQTPKHLITATGQRVTLRCSPRSGDLSVYWYQQSLDQGLQFLIQYYNGEERAKGNILERFSAQQFPDLHSELNLSSLELGDSALYFCASRATGGIYNEQFFGPGTRLTVL.

CDR3 nucleotides: TGTGCCAGCAGCGTGGTCACCTCTGGGGCCAACGTCCTGACTTTC. Protein product: CASSVVTSGANVLTF. The rearrangement uses TRBV2 and TRBJ2-6; D is ambiguous. Trimming took 6 bases from V and 0 from J, leaving 9 bases between them. The CDR3 is 15 amino acids. In germline, CDR1 is SNHLY, CDR2 FYNNEI.

This chain connects TRBV20-1 to TRBJ1-1, with a possible D match to TRBD1 (6 bases). This CDR3 region has 14 residues. Deletions cut 5 bases from V and 3 bases from J, with 16 bases between. Germline values: CDR1 DFQATT, CDR2 SNEGSKA (reference sequence). Written as DNA, the CDR3 is TGCAGTGCTCCTCTGACAGGAGGATACACTGAAGCTTTCTTT. This codes for CSAPLTGGYTEAFF.

This chain links TRBV6-2 or TRBV6-3 with TRBJ1-5, with a weak D call TRBD1 (5 bases). CDR1 and CDR2 (germline): MNHEY, SVGEGT. V was shortened by 5 bases and J by 2 bases, with 22 bases between the two germline ends. The CDR3 has 18 amino acids. The CDR3 region is CASSTQRGGTQGNQPQHF. The CDR3 DNA reads TGTGCCAGCAGTACTCAGCGGGGAGGGACCCAGGGCAATCAGCCCCAGCATTTT.

The rearrangement links TRBV20-1 to TRBJ1-1; 8 bases are shared with TRBD1. Germline CDR1 DFQATT, CDR2 SNEGSKA (reference sequence). With V trimmed by 0 bases and J by 4 bases, 7 bases remained unmatched. The CDR3 length is 15 residues. The CDR3 spells CSARDYLTGGTEAFF. Here the CDR3 DNA reads TGCAGTGCTAGAGATTACCTAACAGGGGGCACTGAAGCTTTCTTT.

This rearrangement joins TRBV9 to TRBJ1-2; 10 bases are shared with TRBD1. The CDR3 contains 19 residues. Germline lookup yields CDR1 SGDLS and CDR2 YYNGEE. Trimming cost V 5 bases and J 2 bases; bases outside gene matches: 18. CDR3 in amino acids: CASSFGVRLDRGLNYGYTF. DNA of the CDR3: TGTGCCAGCAGTTTTGGGGTCCGGCTAGACAGGGGGCTCAACTATGGCTACACCTTC.

This clonotype was detected only a few times. This chain links TRBV27 with TRBJ1-2; D is possibly TRBD1 (5 bases). V gave up 4 bases and J gave up 8 bases, with 20 bases separating them. CDR1 is MNHEY and CDR2 is SMNVEV in the germline V gene (reference sequence). This CDR3 contains 15 residues. Here the CDR3 reads CASSSPREGPMGYTF. CDR3 DNA: TGTGCCAGCAGTTCCCCCAGGGAGGGTCCGATGGGCTACACCTTC.

The chain joins TRBV12-3 or TRBV12-4 to TRBJ1-5; D remains unclear. The CDR3 spans 13 residues. The V gene lost 5 bases and the J gene lost 10 bases, with 15 bases spanning the gap. CDR3 coding DNA: TGTGCCAGCAGTCCCCGCGTGGTAACTCCCCAGCATTTT. Protein sequence: CASSPRVVTPQHF.

This clonotype has just a few counts. V usage is TRBV19 and J usage is TRBJ1-2; D not resolved. The CDR3 length is 11 residues. The germline V gene encodes CDR1 LNHDA and CDR2 SQIVND (reference sequence). V lost 7 bases to trimming and J lost 4 bases, with 7 bases between them. DNA for the CDR3: TGTGCCAGTACAACAGCCTATGGCTACACCTTC. Its protein product is CASTTAYGYTF.

The rearrangement uses TRBV30 and TRBJ1-2; the D is unclear. Germline lookup yields CDR1 GTSNPN and CDR2 SVGIG (reference sequence). V dropped 1 base and J dropped 4 bases, with 10 bases sitting between them. The CDR3 covers 13 residues. The CDR3: CAWSGRGGYGYTF. The CDR3 region has the DNA TGTGCCTGGAGTGGGCGGGGTGGCTATGGCTACACCTTC.

The V call is TRBV19, the J call TRBJ1-1, with D possibly matching TRBD1 (6 bases). Trimming removed 5 bases from V and 11 bases from J, with 12 bases in between. The CDR3 has 11 amino acids. Germline V gene sequence: CDR1 LNHDA, CDR2 SQIVND (reference sequence). CDR3 residues: CASSDRLGAFF. The CDR3 DNA reads as TGTGCCAGTAGTGACAGGTTGGGGGCTTTCTTT.

The chain combines TRBV2 with TRBJ1-1; D uncertain. Germline V CDR1 and CDR2: SNHLY, FYNNEI. This CDR3 region has 13 residues. V was pared by 1 base and J by 1 base, with 4 bases between. The CDR3 is CASSEGGNTEAFF. DNA of the CDR3: TGTGCCAGCAGTGAAGGTGGGAACACTGAAGCTTTCTTT.

V usage is TRBV7-9 and J usage is TRBJ2-7; TRBD1 might be the D (5 bases). CDR3 length equals 14 residues. Germline V lookup: CDR1 SEHNR, CDR2 FQNEAQ (reference sequence). V lost 1 base and J 3 bases, leaving 10 bases between the germline ends. In nucleotides, the CDR3 is TGTGCCAGCAGCTTAGGGACACTTAACTACGAGCAGTACTTC. As protein: CASSLGTLNYEQYF.

The CDR3 bases are TGCAGTGCTAGGGGGTCCTACGTAGCGGGGCCTGTCGACGAGCAGTACTTC. Its protein product is CSARGSYVAGPVDEQYF. The rearrangement uses TRBV20-1 and TRBJ2-7, with 8 bases aligning to TRBD2. The J segment lost 5 bases and the V segment lost 3 bases, leaving 18 bases of the junction unmatched. Per the germline V gene, CDR1 is DFQATT and CDR2 is SNEGSKA (reference sequence). The CDR3 sequence is 17 residues long.

The V and J genes are TRBV12-3 or TRBV12-4 and TRBJ2-7; D unclear. The CDR3 length is 14 residues. Trimming left V 5 bases short and J 5 bases short, with 16 bases between. The CDR3 loop reads CASSIQQSSNEQYF. The CDR3 coding sequence is TGTGCCAGCAGTATCCAACAGAGTTCCAACGAGCAGTACTTC.

V is TRBV20-1 and J is TRBJ2-2, with 8 bases that match TRBD1. The V segment lost 4 bases and the J segment 7 bases; nucleotides outside the gene matches: 14. The CDR3 extends over 16 amino acids. The germline V gene encodes CDR1 DFQATT and CDR2 SNEGSKA (reference sequence). This CDR3 reads CSAILPGGAGSGELFF. The CDR3 nucleotides read TGCAGTGCTATTCTCCCAGGGGGCGCCGGGAGCGGGGAGCTGTTTTTT.

The chain has TRBV6-1 and TRBJ2-1; 11 bases are a match to TRBD2. This CDR3 has 13 amino acids. Germline CDR1 and CDR2: MNHNS and SASEGT. V shed 6 bases, J shed 9 bases, and the junction held 4 bases outside the gene matches. In DNA, the CDR3 is TGTGCCAGCAGCATAGCGGGAGGGCTTGAGCAGTTCTTC. This translates into CASSIAGGLEQFF.

Only a few counts were recorded for this clonotype. The chain recombines TRBV11-3 with TRBJ2-3; a weak D match, TRBD2 (5 bases). The germline V gene has CDR1 SGHNT and CDR2 YENEEA. Trimming pared 6 bases from V and 4 bases from J, leaving 14 bases between. This CDR3 has 14 amino acids. The CDR3 reads CASREVPWADTQYF. The CDR3 region has the DNA TGTGCCAGCAGGGAGGTCCCGTGGGCAGATACGCAGTATTTT.